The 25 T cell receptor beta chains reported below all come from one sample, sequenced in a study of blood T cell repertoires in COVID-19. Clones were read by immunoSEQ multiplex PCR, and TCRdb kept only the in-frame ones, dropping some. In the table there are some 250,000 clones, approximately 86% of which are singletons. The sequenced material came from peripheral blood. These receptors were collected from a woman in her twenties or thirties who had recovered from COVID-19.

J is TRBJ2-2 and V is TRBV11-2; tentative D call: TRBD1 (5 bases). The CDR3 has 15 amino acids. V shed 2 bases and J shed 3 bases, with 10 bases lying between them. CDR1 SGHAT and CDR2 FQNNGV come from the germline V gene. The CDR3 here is CASSLWRQHTGELFF. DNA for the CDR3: TGTGCCAGCAGCTTATGGCGACAGCACACCGGGGAGCTGTTTTTT.

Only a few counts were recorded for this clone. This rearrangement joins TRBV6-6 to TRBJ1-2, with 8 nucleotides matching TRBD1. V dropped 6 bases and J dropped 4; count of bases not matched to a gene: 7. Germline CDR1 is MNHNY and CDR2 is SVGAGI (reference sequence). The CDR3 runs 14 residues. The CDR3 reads CASSAQGESYGYTF. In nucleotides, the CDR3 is TGTGCCAGCAGCGCACAGGGGGAGAGCTATGGCTACACCTTC.

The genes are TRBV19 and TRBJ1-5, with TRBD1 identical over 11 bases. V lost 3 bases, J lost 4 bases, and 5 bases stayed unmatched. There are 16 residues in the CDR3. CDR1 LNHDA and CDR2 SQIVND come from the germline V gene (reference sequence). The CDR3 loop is CASSMNRDRGNQPQHF. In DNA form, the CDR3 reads TGTGCCAGTAGTATGAACCGGGACAGGGGGAATCAGCCCCAGCATTTT.

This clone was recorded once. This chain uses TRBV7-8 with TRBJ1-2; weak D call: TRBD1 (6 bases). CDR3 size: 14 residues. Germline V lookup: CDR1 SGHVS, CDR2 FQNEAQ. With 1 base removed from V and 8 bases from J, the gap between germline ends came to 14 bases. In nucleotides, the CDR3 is TGTGCCAGCAGCTTAGTTATACAGGGAAGAGGCTACACCTTC. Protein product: CASSLVIQGRGYTF.

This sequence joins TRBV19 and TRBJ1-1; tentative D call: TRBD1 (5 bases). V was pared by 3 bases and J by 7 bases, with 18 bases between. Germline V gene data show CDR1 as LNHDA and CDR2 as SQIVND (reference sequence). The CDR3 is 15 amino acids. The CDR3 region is CASSIDDGGFGEAFF. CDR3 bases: TGTGCCAGTAGTATTGACGACGGGGGGTTCGGTGAAGCTTTCTTT.

The DNA of the CDR3 is TGCGCCAGCAGCTTGGTTCCCAGCGGGGCCTACAATGAGCAGTTCTTC. Its translation: CASSLVPSGAYNEQFF. The chain is built from TRBV5-1 and TRBJ2-1, with 7 bases identical to TRBD2. Trimming at V came to 0 bases and at J to 2 bases, leaving 5 bases not matched to a gene. CDR1 is SGHRS and CDR2 is YFSETQ in the germline V gene. This CDR3 contains 16 residues.

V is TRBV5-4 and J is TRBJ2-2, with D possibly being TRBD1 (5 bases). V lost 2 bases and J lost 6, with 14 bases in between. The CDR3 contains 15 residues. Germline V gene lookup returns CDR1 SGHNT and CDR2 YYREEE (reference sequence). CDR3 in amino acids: CASSFLTEPSGELFF. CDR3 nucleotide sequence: TGTGCCAGCAGCTTTTTGACAGAACCTTCCGGGGAGCTGTTTTTT.

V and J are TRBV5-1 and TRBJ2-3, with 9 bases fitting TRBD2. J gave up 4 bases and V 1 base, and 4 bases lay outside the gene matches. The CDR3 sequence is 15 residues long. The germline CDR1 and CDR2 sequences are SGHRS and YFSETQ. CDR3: CASSLSAGGPDTQYF. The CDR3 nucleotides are TGCGCCAGCAGCTTGAGCGCGGGGGGGCCAGATACGCAGTATTTT.

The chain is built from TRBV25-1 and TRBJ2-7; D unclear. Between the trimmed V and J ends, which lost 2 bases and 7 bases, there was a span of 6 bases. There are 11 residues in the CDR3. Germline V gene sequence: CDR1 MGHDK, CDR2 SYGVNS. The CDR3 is CASSELQEQYF. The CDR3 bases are TGTGCCAGCAGTGAACTACAGGAGCAGTACTTC.

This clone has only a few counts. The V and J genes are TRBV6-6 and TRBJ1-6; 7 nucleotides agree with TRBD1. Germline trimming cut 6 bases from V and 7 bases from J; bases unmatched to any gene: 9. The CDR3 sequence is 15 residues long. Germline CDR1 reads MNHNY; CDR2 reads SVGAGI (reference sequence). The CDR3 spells CASRAQGLTNSPLHF. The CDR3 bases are TGTGCCAGCAGAGCACAGGGGCTAACCAATTCACCCCTCCACTTT.

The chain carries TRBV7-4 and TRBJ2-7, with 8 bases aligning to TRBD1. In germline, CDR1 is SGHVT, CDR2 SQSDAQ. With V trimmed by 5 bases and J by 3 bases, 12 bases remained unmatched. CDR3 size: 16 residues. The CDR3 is CASSRSPGTGLYEQYF. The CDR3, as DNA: TGTGCCAGCAGCCGATCACCCGGGACAGGCCTCTACGAGCAGTACTTC.

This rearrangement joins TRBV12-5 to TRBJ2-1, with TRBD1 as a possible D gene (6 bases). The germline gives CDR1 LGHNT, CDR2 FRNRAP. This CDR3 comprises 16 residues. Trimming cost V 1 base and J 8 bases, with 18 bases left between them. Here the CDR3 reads CASGLAPFEGDDEQFF. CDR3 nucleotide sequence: TGTGCTAGTGGTTTGGCTCCTTTCGAGGGGGACGATGAGCAGTTCTTC. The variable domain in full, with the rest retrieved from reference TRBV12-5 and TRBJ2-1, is DARVTQTPRHKVTEMGQEVTMRCQPILGHNTVFWYRQTMMQGLELLAYFRNRAPLDDSGMPKDRFSAEMPDATLATLKIQPSEPRDSAVYFCASGLAPFEGDDEQFFGPGTRLTVL.

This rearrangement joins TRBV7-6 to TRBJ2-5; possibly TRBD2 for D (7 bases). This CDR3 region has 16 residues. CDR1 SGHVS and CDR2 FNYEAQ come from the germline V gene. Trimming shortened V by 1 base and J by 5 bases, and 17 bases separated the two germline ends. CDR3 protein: CASSLEFSGGSETQYF. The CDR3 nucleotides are TGTGCCAGCAGCTTAGAATTTTCGGGGGGCTCGGAGACCCAGTACTTC.

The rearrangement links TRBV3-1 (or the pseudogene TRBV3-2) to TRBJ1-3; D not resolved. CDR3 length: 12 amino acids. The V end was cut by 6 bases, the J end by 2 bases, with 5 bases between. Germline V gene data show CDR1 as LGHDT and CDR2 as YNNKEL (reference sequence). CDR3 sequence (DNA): TGTGCCAGCAGGGAGACTGGAAACACCATATATTTT. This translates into CASRETGNTIYF.

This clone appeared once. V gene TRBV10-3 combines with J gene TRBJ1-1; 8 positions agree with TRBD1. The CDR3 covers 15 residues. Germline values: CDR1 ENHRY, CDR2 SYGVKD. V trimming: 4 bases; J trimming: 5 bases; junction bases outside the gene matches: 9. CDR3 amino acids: CAISGDRGSWTEAFF. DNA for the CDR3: TGTGCCATCAGTGGCGACAGGGGATCATGGACTGAAGCTTTCTTT.

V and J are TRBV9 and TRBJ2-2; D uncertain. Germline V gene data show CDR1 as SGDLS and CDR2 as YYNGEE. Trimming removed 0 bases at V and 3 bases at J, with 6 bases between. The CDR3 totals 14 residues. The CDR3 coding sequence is TGTGCCAGCAGCGTAGCTACGGACACCGGGGAGCTGTTTTTT. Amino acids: CASSVATDTGELFF. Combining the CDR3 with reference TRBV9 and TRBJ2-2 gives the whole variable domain DSGVTQTPKHLITATGQRVTLRCSPRSGDLSVYWYQQSLDQGLQFLIQYYNGEERAKGNILERFSAQQFPDLHSELNLSSLELGDSALYFCASSVATDTGELFFGEGSRLTVL.

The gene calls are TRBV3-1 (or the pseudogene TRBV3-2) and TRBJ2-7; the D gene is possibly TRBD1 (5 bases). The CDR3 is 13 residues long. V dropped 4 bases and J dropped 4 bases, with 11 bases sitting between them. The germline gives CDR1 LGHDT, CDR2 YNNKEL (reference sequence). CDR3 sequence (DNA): TGTGCCAGCAGCCGGAGCCAGGGTTACGAGCAGTACTTC. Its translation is CASSRSQGYEQYF.

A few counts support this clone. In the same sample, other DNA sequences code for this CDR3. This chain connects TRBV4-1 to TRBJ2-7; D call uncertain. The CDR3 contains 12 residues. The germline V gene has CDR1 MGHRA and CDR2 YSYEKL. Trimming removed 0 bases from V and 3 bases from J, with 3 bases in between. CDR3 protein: CASSQDNYEQYF. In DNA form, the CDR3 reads TGCGCCAGCAGCCAAGATAACTACGAGCAGTACTTC.

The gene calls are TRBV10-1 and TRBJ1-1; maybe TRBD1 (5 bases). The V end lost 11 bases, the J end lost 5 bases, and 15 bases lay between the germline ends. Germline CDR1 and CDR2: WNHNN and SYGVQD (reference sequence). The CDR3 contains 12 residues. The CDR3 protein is CASPQGPTEAFF. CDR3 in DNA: TGCGCCTCCCCCCAGGGCCCAACTGAAGCTTTCTTT.

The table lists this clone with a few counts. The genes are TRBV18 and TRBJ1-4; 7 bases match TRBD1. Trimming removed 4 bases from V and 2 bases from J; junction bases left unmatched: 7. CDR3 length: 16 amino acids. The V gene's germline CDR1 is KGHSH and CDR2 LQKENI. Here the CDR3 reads CASSLSPGQTNEKLFF. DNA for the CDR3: TGTGCCAGCTCACTTAGTCCGGGACAGACTAATGAAAAACTGTTTTTT.

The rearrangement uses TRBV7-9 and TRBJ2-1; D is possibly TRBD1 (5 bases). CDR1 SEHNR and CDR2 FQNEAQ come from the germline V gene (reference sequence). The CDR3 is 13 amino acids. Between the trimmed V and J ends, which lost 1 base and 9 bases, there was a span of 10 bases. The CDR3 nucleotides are TGTGCCAGCAGCTTAGAGGGTAGGGGTGAGCAGTTCTTC. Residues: CASSLEGRGEQFF.

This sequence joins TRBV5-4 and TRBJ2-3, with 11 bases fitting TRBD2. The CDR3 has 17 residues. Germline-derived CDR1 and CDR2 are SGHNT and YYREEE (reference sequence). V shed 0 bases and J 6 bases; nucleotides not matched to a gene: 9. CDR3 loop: CASSLALAGGGADTQYF. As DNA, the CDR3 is TGTGCCAGCAGCTTGGCCCTAGCGGGGGGAGGGGCGGATACGCAGTATTTT.

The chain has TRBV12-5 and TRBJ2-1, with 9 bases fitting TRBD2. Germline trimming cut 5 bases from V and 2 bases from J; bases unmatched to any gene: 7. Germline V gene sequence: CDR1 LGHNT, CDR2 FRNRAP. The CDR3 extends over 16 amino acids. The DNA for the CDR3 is TGTGCTAGTGGTCTTCCGGGCGGGGGGGCCTACAATGAGCAGTTCTTC. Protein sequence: CASGLPGGGAYNEQFF.

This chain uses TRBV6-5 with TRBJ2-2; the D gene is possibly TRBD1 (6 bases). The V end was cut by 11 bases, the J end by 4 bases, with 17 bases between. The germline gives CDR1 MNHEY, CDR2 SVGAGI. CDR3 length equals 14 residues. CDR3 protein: CAGKRTASTGELFF. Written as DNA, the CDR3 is TGTGCCGGAAAAAGGACAGCAAGCACCGGGGAGCTGTTTTTT.

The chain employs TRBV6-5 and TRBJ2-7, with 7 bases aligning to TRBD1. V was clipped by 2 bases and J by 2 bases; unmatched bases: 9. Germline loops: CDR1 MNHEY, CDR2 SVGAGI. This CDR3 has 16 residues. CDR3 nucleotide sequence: TGTGCCAGCAGTTACACCCCCCCGAGGGGGCCCTACGAGCAGTACTTC. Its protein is CASSYTPPRGPYEQYF.